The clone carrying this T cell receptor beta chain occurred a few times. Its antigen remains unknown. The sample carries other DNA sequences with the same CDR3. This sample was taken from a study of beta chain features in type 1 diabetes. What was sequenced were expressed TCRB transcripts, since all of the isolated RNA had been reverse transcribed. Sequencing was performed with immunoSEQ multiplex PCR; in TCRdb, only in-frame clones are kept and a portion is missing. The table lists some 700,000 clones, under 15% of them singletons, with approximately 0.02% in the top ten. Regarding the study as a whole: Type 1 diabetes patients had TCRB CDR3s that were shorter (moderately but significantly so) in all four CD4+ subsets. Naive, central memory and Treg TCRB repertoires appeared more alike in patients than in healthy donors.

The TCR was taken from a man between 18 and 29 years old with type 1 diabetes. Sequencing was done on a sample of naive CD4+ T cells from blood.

CDR3 nucleotides: TGTGCCAGCAGCTTAGTGTCAGGGGGCACTGAAGCTTTCTTT. Amino acid sequence: CASSLVSGGTEAFF. The gene calls are TRBV7-2 and TRBJ1-1; 7 bases align to TRBD1. Germline V gene data show CDR1 as SGHTA and CDR2 as FQGNSA. J was trimmed by 4 bases and V by 1 base; bases with no gene match: 3. This CDR3 has 14 amino acids.